Below are 26 T cell receptor beta chains sequenced from a single sample in a study of blood T cell repertoires in COVID-19. Generated by immunoSEQ multiplex PCR, the TCRdb table keeps only in-frame clones and is missing some. The sample has over 90,000 clones, roughly 90% seen once. Sequenced input: peripheral blood. These receptor sequences come from a woman in her 70s with acute or convalescent COVID-19.

The genes are TRBV19 and TRBJ2-2; tentatively, D is TRBD1 (5 bases). V lost 7 bases to trimming and J lost 5 bases, with 14 bases between them. Per the germline V gene, CDR1 is LNHDA and CDR2 is SQIVND (reference sequence). The CDR3 has 14 amino acids. This CDR3 is CASNSGWFTGELFF. The CDR3 bases are TGTGCCAGTAACTCAGGGTGGTTTACCGGGGAGCTGTTTTTT.

The CDR3 reads CASSYAGPTEAFF. CDR3 DNA: TGTGCCAGCAGTTATGCAGGGCCCACTGAAGCTTTCTTT. The J gene is TRBJ1-1, the V gene TRBV6-2 or TRBV6-3; a possible D gene is TRBD1 (5 bases). The CDR3 spans 13 residues. The V and J ends lost 3 bases and 4 bases respectively, with 9 bases between them. Germline V gene data show CDR1 as MNHEY and CDR2 as SVGEGT.

Notes on this clone: The sample holds other DNA sequences that translate to the same CDR3. The chain uses TRBV5-1 and TRBJ1-3; perhaps TRBD1 as D (5 bases). CDR3 length: 15 residues. Trimming removed 0 bases from V and 4 bases from J, with 11 bases in between. Germline V lookup: CDR1 SGHRS, CDR2 YFSETQ. The CDR3 DNA reads as TGCGCCAGCAGCTTGGAAGCGGGGACGGGAAACACCATATATTTT. It is translated as CASSLEAGTGNTIYF. Filled out from reference TRBV5-1 and TRBJ1-3, the complete variable domain reads KAGVTQTPRYLIKTRGQQVTLSCSPISGHRSVSWYQQTPGQGLQFLFEYFSETQRNKGNFPGRFSGRQFSNSRSEMNVSTLELGDSALYLCASSLEAGTGNTIYFGEGSWLTVV.

The CDR3 DNA reads TGCGCCAGCAGCTCCCGTCAGCGTAGCACAGATACGCAGTATTTT. Its translation: CASSSRQRSTDTQYF. The rearrangement uses TRBV5-1 and TRBJ2-3, with no clear D. CDR1 and CDR2 from the germline V gene are SGHRS and YFSETQ. The CDR3 spans 15 residues. The ends were cut back, 3 bases at V and 0 bases at J, with 11 bases in the middle.

The chain employs TRBV2 and TRBJ1-2; D unclear. CDR1 is SNHLY and CDR2 is FYNNEI in the germline V gene. The CDR3 sequence is 12 residues long. V gave up 6 bases and J gave up 4 bases, with 9 bases separating them. The CDR3 loop reads CASRRASYGYTF. The CDR3 DNA is TGTGCCAGCAGGAGAGCAAGCTATGGCTACACCTTC.

The chain couples TRBV4-1 to TRBJ2-5, with 8 bases identical to TRBD2. The CDR3 extends over 16 amino acids. The V gene's germline CDR1 is MGHRA and CDR2 YSYEKL. V dropped 0 bases and J dropped 6; count of bases not matched to a gene: 9. The CDR3 bases are TGCGCCAGCAGCCAAGATGTCAACGGGAGGGTGAAGACCCAGTACTTC. This codes for CASSQDVNGRVKTQYF.

The chain joins TRBV2 to TRBJ1-1; weak D call: TRBD1 (6 bases). Trimming pared 1 base from V and 8 bases from J, leaving 14 bases between. CDR3 length: 14 amino acids. Germline CDR1 SNHLY, CDR2 FYNNEI. As DNA, the CDR3 is TGTGCCAGCAGTGAAGAACTGGCTGGGACAGAAGCTTTCTTT. It codes for CASSEELAGTEAFF.

This chain connects TRBV29-1 to TRBJ2-5, with 9 bases lining up with TRBD1. The V segment lost 2 bases and the J segment 5 bases; nucleotides outside the gene matches: 9. This CDR3 comprises 15 residues. Germline lookup yields CDR1 SQVTM and CDR2 ANQGSEA. The CDR3, as DNA: TGCAGCGTTGAACCCACAGGGGGCTTGTCGGAGACCCAGTACTTC. Protein: CSVEPTGGLSETQYF.

The chain employs TRBV30 and TRBJ2-1, with 9 bases fitting TRBD1. The V and J ends lost 0 bases and 16 bases, in that order; junction bases with no gene match: 7. This CDR3 is built from 12 residues. CDR1 is GTSNPN, CDR2 SVGIG, per germline (reference sequence). The CDR3 protein is CAWSVVTGGFFF. In DNA, the CDR3 is TGTGCCTGGAGTGTAGTCACAGGGGGCTTTTTCTTC. The full variable domain, in which reference TRBV30 and TRBJ2-1 provide the parts outside the CDR3, is SQTIHQWPATLVQPVGSPLSLECTVEGTSNPNLYWYRQAAGRGLQLLFYSVGIGQISSEVPQNLSASRPQDRQFILSSKKLLLSDSGFYLCAWSVVTGGFFFGPGTRLTVL.

V is TRBV18 and J is TRBJ1-2; 10 bases are a match to TRBD1. This CDR3 has 15 amino acids. The trim removed 0 bases at V and 2 bases at J, leaving 0 bases unmatched. Germline values: CDR1 KGHSH, CDR2 LQKENI. The CDR3 sequence: CASSPPGQGNYGYTF. In nucleotides, the CDR3 is TGTGCCAGCTCACCACCGGGACAGGGGAACTATGGCTACACCTTC.

This clone occurred a few times. The chain joins TRBV2 to TRBJ2-7; 11 bases are a match to TRBD2. The junction had 12 bases not matched to a gene; V was cut back by 6 bases and J by 5 bases. The CDR3 has 16 amino acids. CDR1 SNHLY and CDR2 FYNNEI come from the germline V gene. The CDR3: CASRKTSGTFGDEQYF. The CDR3 DNA reads as TGTGCCAGCAGGAAGACTAGCGGGACATTTGGGGACGAGCAGTACTTC.

This clone was found once. The chain uses TRBV5-1 and TRBJ2-3; 9 bases fit TRBD1. Trimming cost V 4 bases and J 4 bases; bases outside gene matches: 1. The CDR3 covers 13 residues. The V gene's germline CDR1 is SGHRS and CDR2 YFSETQ. The CDR3 here is CASSRQGADTQYF. The CDR3 coding sequence is TGCGCCAGCAGCCGACAGGGGGCAGATACGCAGTATTTT.

This chain connects TRBV18 to TRBJ1-1, with D hard to call. The CDR3 covers 14 residues. Germline CDR1 is KGHSH and CDR2 is LQKENI. Deletions cut 2 bases from V and 1 base from J, with 8 bases between. CDR3 bases: TGTGCCAGCTCACCATCCTGGGCGAACACTGAAGCTTTCTTT. Translation gives CASSPSWANTEAFF.

This clone was seen only once. V and J are TRBV5-6 and TRBJ2-4, with a weak D call TRBD1 (5 bases). Deletions cut 0 bases from V and 2 bases from J, with 12 bases between. This CDR3 region has 16 residues. Per the germline V gene, CDR1 is SGHDT and CDR2 is YYEEEE. DNA of the CDR3: TGTGCCAGCAGCTTGGAGACAGCAACGACCAAAAACATTCAGTACTTC. Its translation: CASSLETATTKNIQYF.

J is TRBJ2-7 and V is TRBV6-5; 8 nucleotides agree with TRBD1. CDR3 size: 14 residues. Trimming at V came to 5 bases and at J to 3 bases, leaving 6 bases not matched to a gene. Germline CDR1 and CDR2: MNHEY and SVGAGI. This chain's CDR3 is CASSRQGLNYEQYF. The DNA for the CDR3 is TGTGCCAGCAGTAGACAGGGGTTAAACTACGAGCAGTACTTC.

J is TRBJ1-4 and V is TRBV7-8; 7 nucleotides match TRBD1. The junction had 12 bases not matched to a gene; V was cut back by 0 bases and J by 8 bases. Germline V gene lookup returns CDR1 SGHVS and CDR2 FQNEAQ. The CDR3 is 17 residues long. The CDR3 coding sequence is TGTGCCAGCAGCTTAGCTTGGAGGGGGCTTGGCGAAGAAAAACTGTTTTTT. This sequence encodes CASSLAWRGLGEEKLFF.

The chain couples TRBV3-1 (or the pseudogene TRBV3-2) to TRBJ1-6; 8 bases map to TRBD1. V lost 1 base to trimming and J lost 8 bases; unmatched junction nucleotides: 13. Germline V lookup: CDR1 LGHDT, CDR2 YNNKEL (reference sequence). The length of the CDR3 is 18 residues. The DNA of the CDR3 is TGTGCCAGCAGCCAAGCCCTCTCGACAGGGGAAGGGGATTCACCCCTCCACTTT. This sequence encodes CASSQALSTGEGDSPLHF.

The chain has TRBV7-9 and TRBJ2-2; TRBD2 might be the D (5 bases). V lost 5 bases, J lost 15 bases, and 19 bases lay in between. The CDR3 is 13 amino acids. Germline CDR1 is SEHNR and CDR2 is FQNEAQ (reference sequence). CDR3 loop: CASSPLNSGSMFF. The CDR3 region has the DNA TGTGCCAGCAGCCCTCTTAACTCTGGGAGTATGTTTTTT.

The count of this clone is one. The V gene is TRBV5-6, the J gene TRBJ2-1, with TRBD1 as a possible D gene (6 bases). CDR1 and CDR2 (germline): SGHDT, YYEEEE. This CDR3 has 16 amino acids. V was trimmed by 1 base and J by 0 bases, leaving 11 bases between them. In DNA, the CDR3 is TGTGCCAGCAGCTTGTCAGGGGACCACTCCTACAATGAGCAGTTCTTC. Amino acids: CASSLSGDHSYNEQFF.

The chain employs TRBV7-2 and TRBJ1-1; 7 bases fit TRBD1. J was trimmed by 3 bases and V by 2 bases; bases with no gene match: 15. The germline V gene encodes CDR1 SGHTA and CDR2 FQGNSA. CDR3 length: 18 residues. CDR3 in DNA: TGTGCCAGCAGCTTACCCCCCCCGACAGGGAGTTGGGACACTGAAGCTTTCTTT. Residues: CASSLPPPTGSWDTEAFF. The complete variable domain, with remaining parts taken from reference TRBV7-2 and TRBJ1-1, reads GAGVSQSPSNKVTEKGKDVELRCDPISGHTALYWYRQSLGQGLEFLIYFQGNSAPDKSGLPSDRFSAERTGGSVSTLTIQRTQQEDSAVYLCASSLPPPTGSWDTEAFFGQGTRLTVV.

The chain has TRBV28 and TRBJ1-5; 7 nucleotides line up with TRBD1. The V gene's germline CDR1 is MDHEN and CDR2 SYDVKM. After removal of 6 bases from V and 2 bases from J, the junction contained 7 bases not matched to a gene. The CDR3 totals 15 residues. CDR3 coding DNA: TGTGCCAGCAGCGAACAGGGGATGGGCAATCAGCCCCAGCATTTT. Translation gives CASSEQGMGNQPQHF.

Note on this clone: This sample includes further DNA sequences coding for the same CDR3. DNA of the CDR3: TGTGCCAGCAGCGGTACAGGGGATTATAGCAATCAGCCCCAGCATTTT. Protein: CASSGTGDYSNQPQHF. The V call is TRBV2, the J call TRBJ1-5, with TRBD1 matching over 7 bases. There are 16 residues in the CDR3. Germline V gene sequence: CDR1 SNHLY, CDR2 FYNNEI. The ends lost 6 bases at V and 0 bases at J; junction bases unmatched: 8.

V gene TRBV6-5 combines with J gene TRBJ2-3; the D is unclear. The CDR3 contains 12 residues. V was trimmed by 6 bases and J by 3 bases, leaving 7 bases between them. Germline V gene data show CDR1 as MNHEY and CDR2 as SVGAGI. The CDR3 spells CASRARTDTQYF. CDR3 in DNA: TGTGCCAGCAGGGCTAGGACAGATACGCAGTATTTT.

This clone was observed a single time. The V gene is TRBV5-4, the J gene TRBJ1-2, with 8 bases aligning to TRBD1. The length of the CDR3 is 16 residues. V dropped 0 bases and J dropped 5; count of bases not matched to a gene: 9. Germline V CDR1 and CDR2: SGHNT, YYREEE (reference sequence). CDR3 amino acids: CASSLGGWGQEYGYTF. DNA of the CDR3: TGTGCCAGCAGCTTGGGGGGCTGGGGACAGGAGTATGGCTACACCTTC. The entire variable domain, with the rest obtained from reference TRBV5-4 and TRBJ1-2, is as follows: ETGVTQSPTHLIKTRGQQVTLRCSSQSGHNTVSWYQQALGQGPQFIFQYYREEENGRGNFPPRFSGLQFPNYSSELNVNALELDDSALYLCASSLGGWGQEYGYTFGSGTRLTVV.

V usage is TRBV5-5 and J usage is TRBJ1-4; perhaps TRBD1 as D (5 bases). In germline, CDR1 is SGHKS, CDR2 YYEKEE (reference sequence). The length of the CDR3 is 15 residues. V was shortened by 2 bases and J by 2 bases, with 10 bases between the two germline ends. The CDR3 loop is CASSLSTGTNEKLFF. CDR3 nucleotide sequence: TGTGCCAGCAGCTTAAGTACAGGCACTAATGAAAAACTGTTTTTT.

V usage is TRBV29-1 and J usage is TRBJ1-1; D remains unclear. V lost 4 bases, J lost 1 base, and 7 bases lay in between. CDR1 and CDR2 (germline): SQVTM, ANQGSEA. There are 12 residues in the CDR3. This CDR3 reads CSVARGNTEAFF. The CDR3 bases are TGCAGCGTTGCTCGGGGGAACACTGAAGCTTTCTTT. Variable domain in full (rest from reference TRBV29-1 and TRBJ1-1): SAVISQKPSRDICQRGTSLTIQCQVDSQVTMMFWYRQQPGQSLTLIATANQGSEATYESGFVIDKFPISRPNLTFSTLTVSNMSPEDSSIYLCSVARGNTEAFFGQGTRLTVV.